The 27 T cell receptor beta chains below come from one sample, sequenced in a study of beta chain features in type 1 diabetes. Whole-study findings and limits: All four CD4+ subsets of Type 1 diabetes patients contained TCRB CDR3s that were moderately but significantly shorter.

The sequenced template was cDNA made from the entire isolated RNA. Libraries were prepared by immunoSEQ multiplex PCR; TCRdb keeps only in-frame clonotypes and omits some of them. Of some 370,000 clones in the sample, over 8.5% were seen once. The antigens for these receptors are not known. The sequencing sample was made of central memory CD4+ T cells from blood. The receptor set was obtained from a man younger than 40 with type 1 diabetes.

The J gene is TRBJ2-5, the V gene TRBV30, with 8 bases identical to TRBD2. The V gene end was trimmed by 2 bases and the J gene end by 4 bases; junction bases not matched to a gene: 12. Germline-derived CDR1 and CDR2 are GTSNPN and SVGIG (reference sequence). The CDR3 consists of 16 residues. The CDR3 nucleotides are TGTGCCTGGAGTTCAGGGGCACTAGCGGTCCGAGAGACCCAGTACTTC. Residues: CAWSSGALAVRETQYF.

The chain recombines TRBV6-1 with TRBJ1-5; D perhaps matches TRBD1 (5 bases). The CDR3 runs to 14 residues. Germline values: CDR1 MNHNS, CDR2 SASEGT. The germline V and J ends were trimmed by 6 bases and 6 bases, with 15 bases remaining between them. The CDR3 reads CASRRPREAQPQHF. In nucleotides, the CDR3 is TGTGCCAGCAGACGCCCCAGGGAGGCTCAGCCCCAGCATTTT.

There are a few counts of this clone. Other DNA variants within this sample encode the same CDR3. This rearrangement joins TRBV5-1 to TRBJ2-7, with D maybe TRBD1 (5 bases). The CDR3 contains 13 residues. The V gene's germline CDR1 is SGHRS and CDR2 YFSETQ. Trimming cost V 4 bases and J 2 bases, with 10 bases left between them. The CDR3 is CASSPSGTYEQYF. The CDR3 DNA sequence: TGCGCCAGCAGCCCCTCAGGGACCTACGAGCAGTACTTC.

This clone was observed a few times. The chain has TRBV9 and TRBJ1-5; 8 bases are shared with TRBD1. Germline trimming cut 1 base from V and 7 bases from J; bases unmatched to any gene: 4. The CDR3 extends over 14 amino acids. Germline CDR1 SGDLS, CDR2 YYNGEE. Here the CDR3 DNA reads TGTGCCAGCAGCGTATCAGGGGGCGAGCAGCCCCAGCATTTT. Translated: CASSVSGGEQPQHF.

This clone was counted many times. The chain couples TRBV6-6 to TRBJ1-5, with 10 bases fitting TRBD1. CDR1 is MNHNY and CDR2 is SVGAGI in the germline V gene (reference sequence). V dropped 0 bases and J dropped 5; count of bases not matched to a gene: 4. The CDR3 consists of 16 residues. CDR3 loop: CASSYSGTGVDQPQHF. The DNA of the CDR3 is TGTGCCAGCAGTTACTCCGGGACAGGGGTTGATCAGCCCCAGCATTTT.

The chain uses TRBV5-1 and TRBJ1-5; tentatively, D is TRBD1 (5 bases). With 0 bases removed from V and 4 bases from J, the gap between germline ends came to 14 bases. Per the germline V gene, CDR1 is SGHRS and CDR2 is YFSETQ. This CDR3 is 16 amino acids long. CDR3 protein: CASSLGLGAGNQPQHF. The CDR3 DNA reads TGCGCCAGCAGCTTGGGGCTAGGGGCGGGAAATCAGCCCCAGCATTTT.

This clone was seen at least ten times. The CDR3 nucleotides read TGTGCCAGCTCTGCAGGAGGAGAAAAACTGTTTTTT. Residues: CASSAGGEKLFF. This chain connects TRBV19 to TRBJ1-4; D is uncertain. CDR1 is LNHDA, CDR2 SQIVND, per germline (reference sequence). V lost 9 bases to trimming and J lost 8 bases, with 13 bases between them. The CDR3 runs 12 residues.

This clone was observed at least ten times. The CDR3 protein is CASSQELGAGELFF. Written as DNA, the CDR3 is TGTGCCAGCAGCCAAGAACTAGGAGCCGGGGAGCTGTTTTTT. The chain uses TRBV14 and TRBJ2-2; TRBD2 might be the D (5 bases). The CDR3 consists of 14 residues. The V gene's germline CDR1 is SGHDN and CDR2 FVKESK. V shed 0 bases and J shed 6 bases, with 8 bases lying between them. The full variable domain, rest sourced from reference TRBV14 and TRBJ2-2, is EAGVTQFPSHSVIEKGQTVTLRCDPISGHDNLYWYRRVMGKEIKFLLHFVKESKQDESGMPNNRFLAERTGGTYSTLKVQPAELEDSGVYFCASSQELGAGELFFGEGSRLTVL.

The V and J genes are TRBV11-1 and TRBJ2-5; 7 nucleotides align to TRBD2. The CDR3 consists of 13 residues. Germline lookup yields CDR1 SGHAT and CDR2 FQDESV (reference sequence). The V segment lost 8 bases and the J segment 2 bases; nucleotides outside the gene matches: 5. The CDR3 DNA follows: TGTGCCAGCGGTGGGGGGGGTCAAGAGACCCAGTACTTC. Encoded protein: CASGGGGQETQYF.

The genes are TRBV29-1 and TRBJ1-5; 8 bases fit TRBD1. Germline assignment: CDR1 SQVTM and CDR2 ANQGSEA. V gave up 6 bases and J gave up 4 bases; unmatched junction bases: 5. The CDR3 is 13 residues long. CDR3 protein: CSVQGAWNQPQHF. As DNA, the CDR3 is TGCAGCGTCCAGGGGGCTTGGAATCAGCCCCAGCATTTT.

This clone was seen more than once but under ten times. The rearrangement links TRBV18 to TRBJ2-3; D is ambiguous. Germline CDR1 is KGHSH and CDR2 is LQKENI. The CDR3 length is 14 residues. Trimming stripped 0 bases from V and 0 bases from J, with 4 bases between. The CDR3 loop reads CASSPPSSTDTQYF. The CDR3 DNA reads TGTGCCAGCTCACCACCCTCGAGCACAGATACGCAGTATTTT.

This clone came up a few times. The rearrangement joins TRBV5-6 to TRBJ1-2; TRBD1 matches at 8 bases. V shed 0 bases and J 5 bases; nucleotides not matched to a gene: 6. In germline, CDR1 is SGHDT, CDR2 YYEEEE. The CDR3 is 15 amino acids. The CDR3 nucleotides are TGTGCCAGCAGCTTGGGCCCGGGACAGGAGTATGGCTACACCTTC. Encoded protein: CASSLGPGQEYGYTF. Full variable domain (outside the CDR3, taken from reference TRBV5-6 and TRBJ1-2): DAGVTQSPTHLIKTRGQQVTLRCSPKSGHDTVSWYQQALGQGPQFIFQYYEEEERQRGNFPDRFSGHQFPNYSSELNVNALLLGDSALYLCASSLGPGQEYGYTFGSGTRLTVV.

This clone was detected a few times. The chain has TRBV10-2 and TRBJ1-2; TRBD1 agrees at 8 bases. With 7 bases clipped from V and 7 bases from J, the junction kept 11 bases outside the gene matches. The CDR3 consists of 14 residues. Per the germline V gene, CDR1 is WSHSY and CDR2 is SAAADI. The CDR3 spells CASILPGQASGYTF. CDR3 coding DNA: TGCGCCAGCATCTTGCCGGGACAGGCTTCTGGCTACACCTTC.

The table lists this clone with a few counts. The chain carries TRBV7-3 and TRBJ1-1, with no clear D. Per the germline V gene, CDR1 is SGHTA and CDR2 is FQGTGA. V was cut by 4 bases and J by 1 base, with 10 bases left in between. This CDR3 comprises 14 residues. The CDR3 DNA reads TGTGCCAGCAGCTCGCCGGGAGCGAACACTGAAGCTTTCTTT. This encodes CASSSPGANTEAFF.

Only a few counts were recorded for this clone. The rearrangement joins TRBV5-1 to TRBJ2-1, with 8 bases identical to TRBD2. The CDR3 contains 15 residues. V lost 0 bases and J lost 5; bases outside the gene matches: 4. Germline V CDR1 and CDR2: SGHRS, YFSETQ. As DNA, the CDR3 is TGCGCCAGCAGCTTGGCTCTCGGGAGGGACAATGAGCAGTTCTTC. This sequence encodes CASSLALGRDNEQFF.

The chain employs TRBV18 and TRBJ2-7; D might be TRBD1 or TRBD2, each matching 5 bases. Trimming left V 4 bases short and J 3 bases short, with 19 bases between. In germline, CDR1 is KGHSH, CDR2 LQKENI. The CDR3 length is 16 residues. The CDR3 nucleotides are TGTGCCAGCTCACAATCCCGGGACCTGGAAGTCTACGAGCAGTACTTC. This gives the protein CASSQSRDLEVYEQYF.

The chain joins TRBV2 to TRBJ2-2, with 7 bases lining up with TRBD2. The CDR3 spans 14 residues. Germline CDR1 and CDR2: SNHLY and FYNNEI. V dropped 10 bases and J dropped 0; count of bases not matched to a gene: 5. In DNA form, the CDR3 reads TGTGCCACCCGGGAGGCGGCGAACACCGGGGAGCTGTTTTTT. Translating gives CATREAANTGELFF.

In its sample, this clone was seen a few times. The chain joins TRBV11-2 to TRBJ2-7; D may be TRBD1 (5 bases). This CDR3 is built from 14 residues. V lost 5 bases to trimming and J lost 2 bases, with 13 bases between them. In germline, CDR1 is SGHAT, CDR2 FQNNGV. As DNA, the CDR3 is TGTGCCAGCAGCCCAACGGCAGGGACCTACGAGCAGTACTTC. It specifies CASSPTAGTYEQYF.

The chain carries TRBV6-1 and TRBJ1-5; D is unclear. The V and J ends lost 2 bases and 4 bases respectively, with 9 bases between them. The CDR3 sequence is 14 residues long. Germline V gives CDR1 MNHNS, CDR2 SASEGT. In DNA form, the CDR3 reads TGTGCCAGCAGTGAAAACGGGGTGAATCAGCCCCAGCATTTT. Encoded protein: CASSENGVNQPQHF.

This chain links TRBV6-5 with TRBJ2-2; a weak D match, TRBD1 (6 bases). This CDR3 region has 13 residues. V was shortened by 6 bases and J by 5 bases, with 10 bases between the two germline ends. Germline V lookup: CDR1 MNHEY, CDR2 SVGAGI. CDR3 coding DNA: TGTGCCAGCAGAATACAGGGAACCGGGGAGCTGTTTTTT. This translates into CASRIQGTGELFF.

This clone is medium-sized by share. This chain connects TRBV7-2 to TRBJ1-5; D ambiguous. Germline loops: CDR1 SGHTA, CDR2 FQGNSA. Deletions cut 4 bases from V and 0 bases from J, with 4 bases between. CDR3 length: 13 amino acids. The CDR3 region has the DNA TGTGCCAGCAGCTGGGATAGCAATCAGCCCCAGCATTTT. Translating gives CASSWDSNQPQHF.

This clone showed up just a few times. The chain links TRBV5-1 to TRBJ2-1, with 9 bases that match TRBD2. Germline assignment: CDR1 SGHRS and CDR2 YFSETQ. The CDR3 sequence is 15 residues long. V trimming: 0 bases; J trimming: 4 bases; junction bases outside the gene matches: 2. The CDR3 spells CASSLATSGYNEQFF. CDR3 sequence (DNA): TGCGCCAGCAGCTTGGCGACTAGCGGATACAATGAGCAGTTCTTC.

There are a few counts of this clone. The CDR3 is CASTTSGGVSYEQYF. In DNA, the CDR3 is TGTGCCAGCACCACTAGCGGGGGCGTCTCCTACGAGCAGTACTTC. This chain connects TRBV6-6 to TRBJ2-7, with 11 bases aligning to TRBD2. Per germline, CDR1 MNHNY and CDR2 SVGAGI (reference sequence). V shed 7 bases, J shed 0 bases, and the junction held 5 bases outside the gene matches. There are 15 residues in the CDR3.

The V gene is TRBV6-5, the J gene TRBJ1-1, with 7 bases aligning to TRBD1. V lost 6 bases, J lost 3 bases, and 4 bases stayed unmatched. Per the germline V gene, CDR1 is MNHEY and CDR2 is SVGAGI. The CDR3 is 13 amino acids. The CDR3 region is CASRLDRDTEAFF. The CDR3 coding sequence is TGTGCCAGCAGACTAGACAGGGACACTGAAGCTTTCTTT.

The chain links TRBV7-3 to TRBJ1-4; D gene uncertain. The V end lost 2 bases, the J end lost 8 bases, and 9 bases lay between the germline ends. CDR3 length: 13 amino acids. Germline CDR1 is SGHTA and CDR2 is FQGTGA. The CDR3 region has the DNA TGTGCCAGCAGCTTACCCCCGGTCGAAAAACTGTTTTTT. Translating it yields CASSLPPVEKLFF. The complete variable domain, with remaining parts taken from reference TRBV7-3 and TRBJ1-4, reads GAGVSQTPSNKVTEKGKYVELRCDPISGHTALYWYRQSLGQGPEFLIYFQGTGAADDSGLPNDRFFAVRPEGSVSTLKIQRTERGDSAVYLCASSLPPVEKLFFGSGTQLSVL.

This clone was recorded many times. The chain recombines TRBV4-2 with TRBJ2-7; 10 bases agree with TRBD2. V shed 7 bases and J 4 bases; nucleotides not matched to a gene: 10. The CDR3 is 15 residues long. Germline-derived CDR1 and CDR2 are LGHNA and YNFKEQ. The DNA for the CDR3 is TGTGCCAGCACGTTAGGAACTAGCGGGACGTACGAGCAGTACTTC. Residues: CASTLGTSGTYEQYF.

This sequence joins TRBV19 and TRBJ2-3; 11 bases match TRBD2. The germline V gene encodes CDR1 LNHDA and CDR2 SQIVND (reference sequence). The J segment lost 4 bases and the V segment lost 5 bases, leaving 11 bases of the junction unmatched. There are 17 residues in the CDR3. This CDR3 is CASSASSGRAVPDTQYF. The CDR3 DNA is TGTGCCAGTAGTGCCAGTAGCGGGAGGGCCGTCCCAGATACGCAGTATTTT.